This T cell receptor beta chain was sequenced during a study of human T cells and chemical hapten exposure. V was clipped by 8 bases and J by 2 bases, with 16 bases between them. Looked up from germline, CDR1 is MDHEN and CDR2 is SYDVKM. The CDR3 has 14 residues. There are many counts of this clonotype. Library preparation tagged each individual cDNA molecule with a unique molecular identifier. MiXCR, applied by TCRdb to the RACE reads, yields one record per CDR3 protein. The data show over 75,000 distinct CDR3 sequences, approximately 11% seen once. Indicated time point: patch test 3, about 24 weeks after DPC sensitization. Treatment indicated: therapeutic diphenylcyclopropenone sensitization with weekly scalp DPC. Blood collection happened ahead of applying each patch test. Sequencing started from total RNA isolated from unfractionated whole blood.

The chain couples TRBV28 to TRBJ2-7; D possibly matches TRBD1 or TRBD2 (5 bases each). The source was whole blood, collected in connection with sensitization to the hapten diphenylcyclopropenone (DPC). The TCR originated in a woman younger than 45 with alopecia areata. Some clones in this sample may be carry-over from other donors' samples. CDR3 in DNA: TGTGCCAGCCAGGACACCGGGACGACCTACGAGCAGTACTTC. This translates into CASQDTGTTYEQYF.